These 25 T cell receptor beta chains were sequenced from one sample in a study of glioma-infiltrating T cells after dendritic cell vaccination. Clones were read by immunoSEQ multiplex PCR, and TCRdb kept only the in-frame ones, dropping some. Found here are roughly 85,000 clones, approximately 81% of them singletons; the top ten hold approximately 8%. The time point is: after dendritic cell vaccination, including at tumor progression/relapse. The sample here was blood, taken after dendritic cell vaccination. The receptors shown here come from a human donor with glioblastoma.

This chain connects TRBV9 to TRBJ2-3; D possibly corresponds to TRBD2 (6 bases). The ends were cut back, 4 bases at V and 0 bases at J, with 15 bases in the middle. This CDR3 spans 16 amino acids. In germline, CDR1 is SGDLS, CDR2 YYNGEE. CDR3 sequence (DNA): TGTGCCAGCAGCTCGCGGACCGGGACTAGCACAGATACGCAGTATTTT. Its translation is CASSSRTGTSTDTQYF.

This clone appeared a single time. The CDR3 here is CASSEVRYRGTQYF. The CDR3 DNA follows: TGTGCCAGCAGTGAAGTTAGGTACCGGGGTACGCAGTATTTT. The rearrangement uses TRBV2 and TRBJ2-3; D may be TRBD2 (5 bases). The V end lost 1 base, the J end lost 8 bases, and 13 bases lay between the germline ends. CDR3 length: 14 residues. Germline V gene data show CDR1 as SNHLY and CDR2 as FYNNEI.

This CDR3 is CASSLGTGAYEQYF. The CDR3 DNA reads TGTGCCAGCAGCTTAGGGACAGGGGCCTACGAGCAGTACTTC. The V call is TRBV7-6, the J call TRBJ2-7; 9 positions agree with TRBD1. The CDR3 is 14 residues long. The germline CDR1 and CDR2 sequences are SGHVS and FNYEAQ. V lost 1 base to trimming and J lost 2 bases; unmatched junction nucleotides: 0.

The chain links TRBV27 to TRBJ2-7; 10 nucleotides agree with TRBD1. V was pared by 5 bases and J by 5 bases, with 9 bases of the junction left unmatched. The germline gives CDR1 MNHEY, CDR2 SMNVEV (reference sequence). This CDR3 region has 15 residues. The CDR3 coding sequence is TGTGCCAGCAGTCTGGGGACAGGGGCTCAGAACGAGCAGTACTTC. Amino acids: CASSLGTGAQNEQYF.

This sequence joins TRBV7-6 and TRBJ2-5; 7 nucleotides line up with TRBD1. After removal of 0 bases from V and 7 bases from J, the junction contained 8 bases not matched to a gene. The CDR3 runs to 15 residues. In germline, CDR1 is SGHVS, CDR2 FNYEAQ. CDR3: CASSLARLEGATQYF. CDR3 nucleotides: TGTGCCAGCAGCTTAGCGCGCCTCGAGGGGGCGACCCAGTACTTC.

This chain uses TRBV4-3 with TRBJ2-4; D might be TRBD1 (6 bases). V was cut by 0 bases and J by 0 bases, with 18 bases left in between. This CDR3 comprises 19 residues. CDR1 is LGHNA, CDR2 YSLEER, per germline. The CDR3 coding sequence is TGCGCCAGCAGCCAAGATAAAGTTCCGGGACAACTAGCCAAAAACATTCAGTACTTC. Protein product: CASSQDKVPGQLAKNIQYF.

The chain employs TRBV5-4 and TRBJ2-1, with D perhaps TRBD2 (6 bases). The CDR3 totals 16 residues. Trimming took 6 bases from V and 2 from J, leaving 18 bases between them. Germline V gives CDR1 SGHNT, CDR2 YYREEE (reference sequence). The CDR3 sequence: CASTSGVRGTYNEQFF. The CDR3 nucleotides read TGTGCCAGCACCTCGGGTGTTCGGGGGACCTACAATGAGCAGTTCTTC.

The J gene is TRBJ2-3, the V gene TRBV7-6, with a tentative D call TRBD1 (6 bases). Germline lookup yields CDR1 SGHVS and CDR2 FNYEAQ. V lost 4 bases and J lost 2, with 10 bases in between. The CDR3 sequence is 14 residues long. In nucleotides, the CDR3 is TGTGCCAGCAGCTCCACAGGGTACACAGATACGCAGTATTTT. This gives the protein CASSSTGYTDTQYF.

The chain combines TRBV10-1 with TRBJ2-7; TRBD2 aligns across 8 bases. Germline trimming cut 0 bases from V and 0 bases from J; bases unmatched to any gene: 10. This CDR3 spans 18 amino acids. CDR1 WNHNN and CDR2 SYGVQD come from the germline V gene (reference sequence). In nucleotides, the CDR3 is TGCGCCAGCAGTGAGTCCTATTTTAGCGGGACAAGCTCCTACGAGCAGTACTTC. This codes for CASSESYFSGTSSYEQYF.

This chain uses TRBV9 with TRBJ1-3; no clear D. V lost 0 bases to trimming and J lost 0 bases, with 7 bases between them. The germline CDR1 and CDR2 sequences are SGDLS and YYNGEE. The CDR3 is made up of 15 amino acids. The CDR3 loop reads CASSVGSRSGNTIYF. CDR3 sequence (DNA): TGTGCCAGCAGCGTAGGTAGTCGCTCTGGAAACACCATATATTTT.

J is TRBJ2-7 and V is TRBV5-6, with D tentatively TRBD1 (6 bases). Per the germline V gene, CDR1 is SGHDT and CDR2 is YYEEEE. The CDR3 has 17 residues. With 5 bases removed from V and 1 base from J, the gap between germline ends came to 22 bases. CDR3 protein: CASRLRTAQVGSYEQYF. In DNA, the CDR3 is TGTGCCAGCAGATTACGGACAGCCCAAGTGGGATCCTACGAGCAGTACTTC.

This clone was counted a single time. The chain recombines TRBV28 with TRBJ2-7, with a tentative D call TRBD1 (5 bases). Trimming shortened V by 7 bases and J by 3 bases, and 13 bases separated the two germline ends. Germline V lookup: CDR1 MDHEN, CDR2 SYDVKM. The CDR3 has 13 amino acids. The CDR3 spells CASMEGVRYEQYF. In nucleotides, the CDR3 is TGTGCCAGCATGGAAGGGGTCCGCTACGAGCAGTACTTC.

J is TRBJ2-7 and V is TRBV2; maybe TRBD2 (5 bases). V shed 4 bases and J shed 3 bases, with 13 bases lying between them. This CDR3 has 14 amino acids. CDR1 and CDR2 from the germline V gene are SNHLY and FYNNEI. The CDR3 sequence is CASSVISGDYEQYF. In DNA, the CDR3 is TGTGCCAGCAGTGTTATATCCGGGGACTACGAGCAGTACTTC. The full variable domain, in which reference TRBV2 and TRBJ2-7 provide the parts outside the CDR3, is EPEVTQTPSHQVTQMGQEVILRCVPISNHLYFYWYRQILGQKVEFLVSFYNNEISEKSEIFDDQFSVERPDGSNFTLKIRSTKLEDSAMYFCASSVISGDYEQYFGPGTRLTVT.

This chain connects TRBV10-1 to TRBJ2-7; D may be TRBD1 (6 bases). CDR3 length: 16 residues. The V and J ends lost 6 bases and 0 bases respectively, with 18 bases between them. The germline gives CDR1 WNHNN, CDR2 SYGVQD (reference sequence). In DNA, the CDR3 is TGCGCCAGCAGCACTGCCGTTGGACAGCACTCCTACGAGCAGTACTTC. Protein product: CASSTAVGQHSYEQYF.

The chain joins TRBV29-1 to TRBJ2-4; tentatively, D is TRBD2 (5 bases). This CDR3 is 13 amino acids long. CDR1 is SQVTM and CDR2 is ANQGSEA in the germline V gene. V lost 5 bases, J lost 4 bases, and 12 bases lay in between. CDR3 sequence reads: CSVLERQKNIQYF. DNA for the CDR3: TGCAGCGTTTTAGAGCGGCAGAAAAACATTCAGTACTTC.

This clone is a singleton in its sample. V gene TRBV9 combines with J gene TRBJ2-7; tentative D call: TRBD2 (6 bases). The V end lost 6 bases, the J end lost 5 bases, and 15 bases lay between the germline ends. CDR3 length: 13 amino acids. CDR1 is SGDLS, CDR2 YYNGEE, per germline. For the CDR3, the DNA is TGTGCCAGCACCAGCGGGTGGGGTAACGAGCAGTACTTC. It encodes CASTSGWGNEQYF. Full variable domain (rest looked up from reference TRBV9 and TRBJ2-7): DSGVTQTPKHLITATGQRVTLRCSPRSGDLSVYWYQQSLDQGLQFLIQYYNGEERAKGNILERFSAQQFPDLHSELNLSSLELGDSALYFCASTSGWGNEQYFGPGTRLTVT.

V and J are TRBV4-1 and TRBJ2-2; tentatively, D is TRBD2 (5 bases). V lost 5 bases, J lost 0 bases, and 7 bases lay in between. The CDR3 totals 14 residues. The germline V gene encodes CDR1 MGHRA and CDR2 YSYEKL. This CDR3 reads CASSYGTNTGELFF. The CDR3 DNA follows: TGCGCCAGCAGCTACGGGACGAACACCGGGGAGCTGTTTTTT.

J is TRBJ2-2 and V is TRBV7-6, with TRBD2 as a possible D gene (5 bases). Between the trimmed V and J ends, which lost 2 bases and 4 bases, there was a span of 14 bases. Per the germline V gene, CDR1 is SGHVS and CDR2 is FNYEAQ. The CDR3 loop spans 16 amino acids. CDR3 sequence reads: CASSLRIPGGTGELFF. CDR3 nucleotide sequence: TGTGCCAGCAGCTTAAGGATCCCAGGAGGCACCGGGGAGCTGTTTTTT.

This chain's CDR3 is CAIAPLAGTDTQYF. The CDR3 DNA reads as TGTGCCATCGCTCCACTAGCGGGCACAGATACGCAGTATTTT. The chain employs TRBV10-3 and TRBJ2-3; TRBD2 agrees at 8 bases. There are 14 residues in the CDR3. Germline assignment: CDR1 ENHRY and CDR2 SYGVKD. With V trimmed by 8 bases and J by 1 base, 5 bases remained unmatched.

V usage is TRBV11-2 and J usage is TRBJ2-1, with 9 bases identical to TRBD2. This CDR3 has 15 amino acids. Per germline, CDR1 SGHAT and CDR2 FQNNGV. V lost 2 bases and J lost 9; bases outside the gene matches: 8. This chain's CDR3 is CASSLLGAGGSEQFF. The CDR3 DNA follows: TGTGCCAGCAGCTTATTGGGAGCGGGAGGATCTGAGCAGTTCTTC.

This chain joins TRBV5-6 and TRBJ1-1, with D possibly being TRBD1 (5 bases). The V gene lost 5 bases and the J gene lost 1 base, with 12 bases spanning the gap. Germline V gene data show CDR1 as SGHDT and CDR2 as YYEEEE. The CDR3 length is 14 residues. Here the CDR3 DNA reads TGTGCCAGCAGGCGGGACCTTTCGAACACTGAAGCTTTCTTT. Residues: CASRRDLSNTEAFF. Complete variable domain (other parts from reference TRBV5-6 and TRBJ1-1): DAGVTQSPTHLIKTRGQQVTLRCSPKSGHDTVSWYQQALGQGPQFIFQYYEEEERQRGNFPDRFSGHQFPNYSSELNVNALLLGDSALYLCASRRDLSNTEAFFGQGTRLTVV.

The rearrangement links TRBV18 to TRBJ2-3; 8 bases line up with TRBD2. V was clipped by 4 bases and J by 1 base; unmatched bases: 10. The CDR3 extends over 17 amino acids. Germline assignment: CDR1 KGHSH and CDR2 LQKENI. For the CDR3, the DNA is TGTGCCAGCTCACGTTTACTAGCGGCCGAGGGCACAGATACGCAGTATTTT. Translation: CASSRLLAAEGTDTQYF. The full variable domain, its missing parts supplied by reference TRBV18 and TRBJ2-3, is NAGVMQNPRHLVRRRGQEARLRCSPMKGHSHVYWYRQLPEEGLKFMVYLQKENIIDESGMPKERFSAEFPKEGPSILRIQQVVRGDSAAYFCASSRLLAAEGTDTQYFGPGTRLTVL.

This clone was picked up one time. The chain is built from TRBV5-1 and TRBJ1-5, with a weak D call TRBD1 (6 bases). With 4 bases removed from V and 4 bases from J, the gap between germline ends came to 12 bases. The germline V gene encodes CDR1 SGHRS and CDR2 YFSETQ. This CDR3 has 14 residues. The chain's CDR3 is CASSSGTPNQPQHF. In nucleotides, the CDR3 is TGCGCCAGCAGCAGCGGGACACCAAATCAGCCCCAGCATTTT.

The rearrangement links TRBV10-3 to TRBJ2-7; 9 nucleotides align to TRBD1. This CDR3 contains 17 residues. CDR1 and CDR2 from the germline V gene are ENHRY and SYGVKD. Trimming removed 6 bases from V and 2 bases from J; junction bases left unmatched: 14. In nucleotides, the CDR3 is TGTGCCATCAGCGGAGGGGTCGGACAGGGGTCAACCTACGAGCAGTACTTC. Its protein product is CAISGGVGQGSTYEQYF.

The sample holds one count of this clone. The chain employs TRBV28 and TRBJ1-2; 9 nucleotides match TRBD1. This CDR3 has 15 residues. With 5 bases clipped from V and 7 bases from J, the junction kept 11 bases outside the gene matches. Germline CDR1 MDHEN, CDR2 SYDVKM. The CDR3 region has the DNA TGTGCCAGCAGTAAACCTCGGGACAGGGTGGGTGGCTACACCTTC. It encodes CASSKPRDRVGGYTF.